This T cell receptor beta chain was observed in a study of blood T cell repertoires in COVID-19. On the study more broadly: Both acute and convalescent COVID-19 samples were obtained from the United States, Italy and Spain.

Original methodology: Amplification from reference gene primers served as the basis for estimated nucleated cell counts. Using immunoSEQ multiplex PCR, the repertoire was profiled, and TCRdb retains in-frame clones only, with some absent. V and J calls and clone size are as listed in that table; D and trimming were resolved from the DNA. The sample has approximately 150,000 clones; around 82% are singletons. V shed 0 bases, J shed 9 bases, and the junction held 1 base outside the gene matches. Germline-derived CDR1 and CDR2 are SGHNT and YYREEE (reference sequence). The CDR3 sequence is 14 residues long.

The chain uses TRBV5-4 and TRBJ1-6; 9 bases map to TRBD1. Input material: peripheral blood. This receptor was obtained from a man aged 60 to 69 with active or convalescent COVID-19. CDR3 sequence: CASSLGQGGSPLHF. As DNA, the CDR3 is TGTGCCAGCAGCTTGGGACAGGGGGGTTCACCCCTCCACTTT.